The sequence of this T cell receptor beta chain was determined in a study of breast tumors, draining lymph nodes, adjacent tissues. TCRdb used MiXCR to reprocess the multiplex PCR reads, holding one entry per CDR3 protein. Among over 200,000 distinct CDR3 sequences listed, roughly 32% were seen once. Study results and caveats: The data were judged consistent with most tumor T cells coming from lymph node and expanding in tumor. The lymph node origin of tumor T cells was framed as consistent with a hypothesis, not demonstrated. Tumor repertoires ranked between lymph nodes and nontumor tissue in diversity, with V and J gene preferences.

Germline loops: CDR1 MNHNS, CDR2 SASEGT. CDR3 length: 15 amino acids. After removal of 5 bases from V and 7 bases from J, the junction contained 11 bases not matched to a gene. This clonotype was picked up many times. As yet, its antigen is unknown. The lymph nodes were axillary draining lymph nodes from breast cancer patients. Sequenced material: axillary lymph node tissue. The genes are TRBV6-1 and TRBJ1-5; 7 bases are a match to TRBD1. This TCR was sampled from a female donor with breast cancer. Some clones in this sample may be carry-over from other donors' samples. CDR3 in amino acids: CASSSLARGNQPQHF. The CDR3, as DNA: TGTGCCAGCAGTTCCCTGGCCAGGGGGAACCAGCCCCAGCATTTT.